This TCR beta chain was found in a study of CD8 T cells in Susac syndrome. RNA, at 0.5 to 1 ug, was reverse transcribed with random hexamers. TCRdb re-called the immunoSEQ multiplex PCR reads with MiXCR, one entry per CDR3 protein. Seen here are about 300,000 distinct CDR3 sequences, roughly 85% observed once, and the top ten hold roughly 0.22%. CDR3 length: 15 amino acids. Per the germline V gene, CDR1 is PRHDT and CDR2 is FYEKMQ (reference sequence). The V and J ends lost 5 bases and 1 base, in that order; junction bases with no gene match: 6. The receptor comes from a human donor with multiple sclerosis. Sequencing used CD8+ T cells from PBMCs. V gene TRBV13 combines with J gene TRBJ1-1; TRBD1 agrees at 8 bases. CDR3 residues: CASSPTGTGNTEAFF. The CDR3 coding sequence is TGTGCCAGCAGCCCTACCGGGACAGGGAACACTGAAGCTTTCTTT.